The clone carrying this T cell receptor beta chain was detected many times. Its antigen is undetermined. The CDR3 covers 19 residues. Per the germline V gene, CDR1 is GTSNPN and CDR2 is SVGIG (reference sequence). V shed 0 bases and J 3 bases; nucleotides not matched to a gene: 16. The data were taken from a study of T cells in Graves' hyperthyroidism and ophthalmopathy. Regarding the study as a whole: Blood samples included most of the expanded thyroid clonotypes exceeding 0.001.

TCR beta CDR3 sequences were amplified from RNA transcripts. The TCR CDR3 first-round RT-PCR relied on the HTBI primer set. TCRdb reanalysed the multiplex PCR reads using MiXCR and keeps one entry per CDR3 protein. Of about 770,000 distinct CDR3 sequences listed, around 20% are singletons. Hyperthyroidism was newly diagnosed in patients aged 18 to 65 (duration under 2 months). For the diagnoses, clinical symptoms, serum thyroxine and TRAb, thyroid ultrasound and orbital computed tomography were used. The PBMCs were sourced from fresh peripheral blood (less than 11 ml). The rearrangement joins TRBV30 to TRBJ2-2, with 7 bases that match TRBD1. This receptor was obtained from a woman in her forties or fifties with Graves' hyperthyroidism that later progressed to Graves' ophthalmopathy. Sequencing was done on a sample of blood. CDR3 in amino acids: CAWSVLLFRGQSYTGELFF. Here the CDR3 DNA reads TGTGCCTGGAGTGTACTTCTATTTCGGGGACAGTCCTACACCGGGGAGCTGTTTTTT. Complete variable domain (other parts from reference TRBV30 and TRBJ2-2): SQTIHQWPATLVQPVGSPLSLECTVEGTSNPNLYWYRQAAGRGLQLLFYSVGIGQISSEVPQNLSASRPQDRQFILSSKKLLLSDSGFYLCAWSVLLFRGQSYTGELFFGEGSRLTVL.